This entry lists 12 T cell receptor beta chains sequenced from one sample in a study of control samples from healthy donors and cancer patients. TCRdb's table, derived via immunoSEQ multiplex PCR, lists solely in-frame clones and lacks some. The sample includes 20,000 to 25,000 clones, approximately 85% of them seen just once. Sequenced input: PBMCs. The receptors originated from a man aged 55-75 years with head and neck cancer.

The chain carries TRBV18 and TRBJ1-3, with D perhaps matching TRBD1 (5 bases). This CDR3 has 16 amino acids. CDR1 and CDR2 (germline): KGHSH, LQKENI. V lost 4 bases, J lost 0 bases, and 13 bases lay in between. CDR3 region: CASSLQGSSSGNTIYF. In DNA, the CDR3 is TGTGCCAGCTCACTGCAGGGCAGCTCCTCTGGAAACACCATATATTTT.

This rearrangement joins TRBV3-1 (or the pseudogene TRBV3-2) to TRBJ2-1; the match to TRBD2 covers 7 bases. Trimming removed 2 bases from V and 9 bases from J; junction bases left unmatched: 13. Germline CDR1 LGHDT, CDR2 YNNKEL (reference sequence). The CDR3 has 16 residues. The chain's CDR3 is CASSQFLSRGEGEQFF. CDR3 DNA: TGTGCCAGCAGCCAATTCCTATCTAGAGGGGAGGGTGAGCAGTTCTTC.

This clone was recorded only once. V gene TRBV20-1 combines with J gene TRBJ2-7, with a weak D call TRBD1 (6 bases). Germline V gives CDR1 DFQATT, CDR2 SNEGSKA (reference sequence). V was pared by 6 bases and J by 4 bases, with 10 bases between. The CDR3 runs 11 residues. CDR3 region: CSAGARYEQYF. The CDR3 coding sequence is TGCAGTGCGGGGGCCAGGTACGAGCAGTACTTC.

The V gene is TRBV2, the J gene TRBJ2-5; 7 bases agree with TRBD1. Losses at the gene ends were 4 bases for V and 4 bases for J; bases not matched to a gene: 9. Germline CDR1 and CDR2: SNHLY and FYNNEI. This CDR3 comprises 15 residues. CDR3 nucleotide sequence: TGTGCCAGCAGTGTCTCTTGGGACAGCGGAGAGACCCAGTACTTC. Protein: CASSVSWDSGETQYF.

This chain links TRBV5-8 with TRBJ2-1, with 9 nucleotides matching TRBD2. Germline V gives CDR1 SGHTS, CDR2 YDEGEE. V dropped 2 bases and J dropped 7; count of bases not matched to a gene: 10. This CDR3 comprises 16 residues. The CDR3 sequence: CASSFGGLAGRNEQFF. CDR3 nucleotide sequence: TGTGCCAGCAGCTTCGGGGGGCTAGCGGGAAGGAATGAGCAGTTCTTC.

The chain uses TRBV5-1 and TRBJ1-4, with 8 nucleotides matching TRBD1. Trimming at V came to 3 bases and at J to 8 bases, leaving 6 bases not matched to a gene. In germline, CDR1 is SGHRS, CDR2 YFSETQ. The CDR3 has 14 residues. For the CDR3, the DNA is TGCGCCAGCAGCTCACAGGGGGTAGGCGAAAAACTGTTTTTT. Translation gives CASSSQGVGEKLFF.

This clone was seen only once. The CDR3 here is CASSFPRLGTYEQYF. For the CDR3, the DNA is TGTGCCAGCAGCTTCCCGAGACTAGGGACCTACGAGCAGTACTTC. V usage is TRBV28 and J usage is TRBJ2-7, with TRBD2 as a possible D gene (6 bases). Trimming removed 6 bases at V and 2 bases at J, with 17 bases between. Germline assignment: CDR1 MDHEN and CDR2 SYDVKM. This CDR3 has 15 amino acids.

This clone was counted only a few times. The chain links TRBV6-1 to TRBJ2-7; D ambiguous. V dropped 2 bases and J dropped 4 bases, with 9 bases sitting between them. CDR3 length equals 13 residues. Germline CDR1 and CDR2: MNHNS and SASEGT. The DNA for the CDR3 is TGTGCCAGCAGTGAATTTGTTACTTACGAGCAGTACGTC. It translates to CASSEFVTYEQYV.

The V and J genes are TRBV27 and TRBJ2-3; TRBD1 might be the D (5 bases). V gave up 2 bases and J gave up 1 base, with 13 bases separating them. CDR1 is MNHEY and CDR2 is SMNVEV in the germline V gene (reference sequence). The CDR3 extends over 16 amino acids. CDR3: CASSLVRVGGTDTQYF. The CDR3 DNA reads TGTGCCAGCAGTTTAGTCAGGGTCGGAGGCACAGATACGCAGTATTTT.

This chain connects TRBV11-1 to TRBJ2-5; D might be TRBD1 or TRBD2, each matching 6 bases. V was cut by 4 bases and J by 9 bases, with 24 bases left in between. CDR3 length: 16 residues. Looked up from germline, CDR1 is SGHAT and CDR2 is FQDESV (reference sequence). The CDR3 sequence is CASSSRDRGRGEAQYF. Here the CDR3 DNA reads TGTGCCAGCAGCTCCAGGGACCGGGGGCGCGGCGAGGCCCAGTACTTC. Looking up the rest from reference TRBV11-1 and TRBJ2-5 gives the full variable domain: EAEVAQSPRYKITEKSQAVAFWCDPISGHATLYWYRQILGQGPELLVQFQDESVVDDSQLPKDRFSAERLKGVDSTLKIQPAELGDSAMYLCASSSRDRGRGEAQYFGPGTRLLVL.

This chain connects TRBV18 to TRBJ2-2; TRBD2 might be the D (6 bases). CDR3 size: 14 residues. Germline V gene lookup returns CDR1 KGHSH and CDR2 LQKENI. V lost 4 bases, J lost 10 bases, and 16 bases lay in between. The CDR3 here is CASSLTRTTMELFF. In nucleotides, the CDR3 is TGTGCCAGCTCACTCACACGGACTACGATGGAGCTGTTTTTT.

The chain has TRBV5-1 and TRBJ1-4; D is unclear. The CDR3 loop spans 15 amino acids. CDR1 is SGHRS and CDR2 is YFSETQ in the germline V gene. V was shortened by 5 bases and J by 4 bases, with 15 bases between the two germline ends. CDR3 region: CASSADSSYNEKLFF. The CDR3 nucleotides are TGCGCCAGCAGTGCCGACTCGAGCTATAATGAAAAACTGTTTTTT.